What follows describes a single TCR beta chain. Its antigen remains unidentified. The record has no base qualities; no much larger clone is one base away. This sample was taken from a study of beta chain features in type 1 diabetes (dated by TCRdb to 2016 to 2019). About the study as a whole: Mean age, gender distribution, total cell number and subset yield were not different between patients and healthy donors. A total of 100 million to 140 million sorted cells were examined across all samples, and the number of cells per subset was strongly correlated with RNA yield. Regulatory and stem cell-like memory subsets were isolated from only 8 patients and roughly eight healthy donors, whereas naive and central memory subsets came from all 28 donors. In the study, recently diagnosed type 1 diabetes patients and matched healthy donors were compared on the TCRB repertoires of their sorted circulating CD4+ T cell subsets. What the authors observed across the whole study: Naive, central memory and regulatory TCRB repertoires appeared to be more alike among patients than among healthy donors. PCR might favor shorter templates, but patient and control samples were amplified and corrected together, so any skew would affect both groups equally. At VDJ recombination sites, patients with type 1 diabetes made fewer insertions and deleted more nucleotides, a pattern implying thymic rearrangement abnormalities. A moderate but significant shortening of TCRB CDR3 length was observed in type 1 diabetes patients in all four CD4+ subsets. Because the HLA sub-analyses included only small numbers of individuals, any influence of HLA type on TCRB rearrangement was left unresolved. Sequencing cDNA rather than genomic DNA could over-represent highly expressing activated cells, although activation and CD3 levels did not differ between groups.

From each donor, a single peripheral blood sample of 90 to 150 mL on average was drawn into heparinised tubes. A BD FACSAria II and a panel including CD45RO, CCR7, CD25, CD127, CD95 and CD27 were used to sort naive, central memory, regulatory and stem cell-like memory CD4+ T cells. Purity was above 98% for every sorted population. PBMCs were isolated immediately by Lymphoprep density gradient centrifugation and stained directly without culture. To minimize batch effects, samples were stained and sorted in pairs, one healthy donor with one patient per experiment. As encoded in the germline V gene (reference sequence), CDR1 is LNHDA while CDR2 is SQIVND. CDR3 length: 13 amino acids, cysteine to phenylalanine. The sequence is cut down to CDR3 DNA, 39 bases in frame from base 1. The trim is 4 bases for V and 7 bases for J, with a gap of 11 bases between the germline ends. All of the isolated RNA was reverse transcribed with the High Capacity cDNA Reverse Transcription Kit, so expressed TCRB transcripts were sequenced. Deep immunoSEQ sequencing was performed on naive, central memory and regulatory T cell samples, with an average of roughly 3.3 million total reads per sample. Sorted cells were lysed in RLT buffer and RNA was extracted with DNase-treated RNeasy Micro or Mini kits, depending on cell number. To prevent cross-contamination, each cell subset was processed individually, whereas patient and healthy donor samples were processed jointly. Using the immunoSEQ multiplex PCR, TCRB sequences were amplified from cDNA into 87-bp fragments spanning the CDR3 region. Amplicons were sequenced on the Illumina HiSeq platform. Concerning the study's data processing: PCR bias was computationally corrected using synthetic template baselines, reads within Hamming distance 2 were collapsed, and singletons that could not be merged were discarded. By aligning reads against IMGT, V, D and J genes, CDR3 length, and insertions or deletions at six rearrangement sites were assigned. Within each subset, clonotype counts were normalized to sorted cell number, and only after that were true diversity and Gini coefficients computed with the tcR R package. Repertoire sharing was quantified using the overlap coefficient calculated on TCRB nucleotide sequences. Imported from immuneACCESS, the table was reduced by TCRdb to in-frame sequences with V and J called. These copies leave out some clones; in studies compared against another copy, an unresolved V gene accounts for under half, and the cause of the remainder is not known. The DNA gave D and trimming, while V, J and clone size come from that table. Recorded for this sample are over 300,000 clones; roughly 9% of them occurred a single time. 1% of the sample is taken by the ten largest.

The clonotype was recovered from a man aged 25-45 years with type 1 diabetes. Material for sequencing was central memory CD4+ T cells from blood. Recombination joined TRBV19 with TRBJ2-4, with a tentative D gene TRBD2 over 5 matching bases. CDR3 loop: CASSTLARNIQYF. The nucleotide sequence is TGTGCCAGTAGTACCTTAGCGCGGAACATTCAGTACTTC.